This T cell receptor beta chain derives from a study of T cells in localized non-small cell lung cancer. From germline, CDR1 is SGHVS and CDR2 FQNEAQ. This CDR3 comprises 18 residues. Deletions cut 1 base from V and 0 bases from J, with 13 bases between. Points on this clone: The antigen is unknown.

General study findings and limits: Adjacent uninvolved lung had the highest clonality, suggesting focused antigen responses. Since sequencing was restricted to only one region of the tumor, intratumor heterogeneity remains a possibility. Greater T cell density in blood accompanied longer overall survival. Adjacent lung held a median roughly 60 of the top 100 tumor clones.

Clones were read by immunoSEQ multiplex PCR, and TCRdb kept only the in-frame ones, dropping some. This sample has approximately 7,000 clones; approximately 90% occur once, and the top ten carry 3.5% to 5%. This chain links TRBV7-8 with TRBJ1-6; D remains unclear. This TCR came from a male donor older than 55 with stage II lung adenocarcinoma. The source material was peripheral blood mononuclear cells, sampled before any cancer treatment. In DNA form, the CDR3 reads TGTGCCAGCAGCTTAGATCTACCGGGGAGCTCCTATAATTCACCCCTCCACTTT. This codes for CASSLDLPGSSYNSPLHF.